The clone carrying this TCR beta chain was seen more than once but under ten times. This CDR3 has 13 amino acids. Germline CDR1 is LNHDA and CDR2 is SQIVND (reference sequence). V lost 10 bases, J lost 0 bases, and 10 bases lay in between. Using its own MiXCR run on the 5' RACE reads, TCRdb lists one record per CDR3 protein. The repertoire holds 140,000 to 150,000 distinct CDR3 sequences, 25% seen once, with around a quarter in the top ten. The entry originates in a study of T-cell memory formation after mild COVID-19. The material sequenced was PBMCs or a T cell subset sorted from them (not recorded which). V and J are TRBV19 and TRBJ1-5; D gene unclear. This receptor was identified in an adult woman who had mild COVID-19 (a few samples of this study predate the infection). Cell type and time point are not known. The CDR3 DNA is TGTGCCACGTTAGATAATAGCAATCAGCCCCAGCATTTT. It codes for CATLDNSNQPQHF.